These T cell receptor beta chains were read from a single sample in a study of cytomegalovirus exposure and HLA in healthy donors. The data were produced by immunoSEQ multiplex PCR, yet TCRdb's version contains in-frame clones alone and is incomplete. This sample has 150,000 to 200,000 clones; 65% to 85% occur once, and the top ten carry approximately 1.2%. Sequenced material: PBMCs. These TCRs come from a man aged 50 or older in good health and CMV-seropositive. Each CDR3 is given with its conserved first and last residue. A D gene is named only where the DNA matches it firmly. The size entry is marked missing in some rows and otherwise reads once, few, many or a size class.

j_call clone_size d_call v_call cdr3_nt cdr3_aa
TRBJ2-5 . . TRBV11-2 TGTGCCAGCAGCTTCGGACAGACCCAAGAGACCCAGTACTTC CASSFGQTQETQYF
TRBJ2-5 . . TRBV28 TGTGCCAGCAGTTTCTCGGTGACCCAGTACTTC CASSFSVTQYF
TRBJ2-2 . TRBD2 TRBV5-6 TGTGCCAGCAGCTTAGGCGGGAGGGCCACCGGGGAGCTGTTTTTT CASSLGGRATGELFF
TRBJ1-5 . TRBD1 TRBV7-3 TGTGCCAGCAGCTTAACACAGGGGCAGCCCCAGCATTTT CASSLTQGQPQHF
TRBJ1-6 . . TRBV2 TGTGCCAGCAGGACAGGCTCCTATAATTCACCCCTCCACTTT CASRTGSYNSPLHF
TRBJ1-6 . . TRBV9 TGTGCCAGCAGTGGTGGGAGTTCACCCCTCCACTTT CASSGGSSPLHF
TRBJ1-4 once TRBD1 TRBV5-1 TGCGCCAGCAGCAGACAGGGCATTAATGAAAAACTGTTTTTT CASSRQGINEKLFF
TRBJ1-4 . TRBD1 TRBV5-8 TGTGCCAGCAGCTTACCCGGGACAGCGAATGAAAAACTGTTTTTT CASSLPGTANEKLFF
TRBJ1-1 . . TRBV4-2 TGTGCCAGCAGCCAAGCGGAGACCATGAACACTGAAGCTTTCTTT CASSQAETMNTEAFF
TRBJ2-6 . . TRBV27 TGTGCCAGCAGTCTCTTAAAGGCGGTGAACGGGGCCAACGTCCTGACTTTC CASSLLKAVNGANVLTF
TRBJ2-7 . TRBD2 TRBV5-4 TGTGCCAGCAGCTTCGGCGGGGGACCTAGCTCCTACGAGCAGTACTTC CASSFGGGPSSYEQYF
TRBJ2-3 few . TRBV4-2 TGTGCCAGCAGCCCTCGCCAGGGAAGCACAGATACGCAGTATTTT CASSPRQGSTDTQYF
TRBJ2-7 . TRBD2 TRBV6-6 TGTGCCAGCATCAGGCTAGCGGGAACCGAGCAGTACTTC CASIRLAGTEQYF
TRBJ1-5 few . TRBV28 TGTGCCAGCAGTTCAGGGCGCAGCAATCAGCCCCAGCATTTT CASSSGRSNQPQHF
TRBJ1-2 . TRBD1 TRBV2 TGTGCCAGCAGCCGACAGGGAGACTATGGCTACACCTTC CASSRQGDYGYTF
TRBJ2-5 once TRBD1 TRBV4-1 TGCGCCAGCAGCCAAAGGGACAGGGAAGGAGAGACCCAGTACTTC CASSQRDREGETQYF
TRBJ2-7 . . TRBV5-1 TGCGCCAGCAGGTTGGGCAGGGGCTACGAGCAGTACTTC CASRLGRGYEQYF
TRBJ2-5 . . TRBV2 TGTGCCAGAGGGGGAAAGTCTTTTCAAGAGACCCAGTACTTC CARGGKSFQETQYF
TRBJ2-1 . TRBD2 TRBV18 TGTGCCAGCTCACCGGGACTAGCGGGAGGCTGGAATGAGCAGTTCTTC CASSPGLAGGWNEQFF